Each of the 16 T cell receptor beta chains below was sequenced from the same sample in a study of blood T cell repertoires in COVID-19. TCRdb's table, derived via immunoSEQ multiplex PCR, lists solely in-frame clones and lacks some. The sample includes approximately 61,000 clones, about 75% of them seen just once. Specimen: peripheral blood. These receptors were taken from a human donor in a cohort sampled during active COVID-19.

This chain joins TRBV7-2 and TRBJ2-4, with a weak D call TRBD2 (6 bases). Deletions cut 5 bases from V and 6 bases from J, with 14 bases between. The CDR3 covers 14 residues. Germline CDR1 and CDR2: SGHTA and FQGNSA. This chain's CDR3 is CASSATGVSNIQYF. As DNA, the CDR3 is TGTGCCAGCAGCGCCACGGGGGTTTCAAACATTCAGTACTTC.

The V gene is TRBV3-1 (or the pseudogene TRBV3-2), the J gene TRBJ2-7, with 7 bases identical to TRBD1. Germline V CDR1 and CDR2: LGHDT, YNNKEL (reference sequence). CDR3 length equals 15 residues. Trimming removed 6 bases from V and 4 bases from J; junction bases left unmatched: 12. Here the CDR3 reads CASRPGGTVPYEQYF. The CDR3 region has the DNA TGTGCCAGCAGACCGGGTGGGACAGTGCCTTACGAGCAGTACTTC.

The chain carries TRBV3-1 (or the pseudogene TRBV3-2) and TRBJ2-7; 10 bases are shared with TRBD2. CDR1 LGHDT and CDR2 YNNKEL come from the germline V gene (reference sequence). The CDR3 runs 15 residues. Losses at the gene ends were 5 bases for V and 7 bases for J; bases not matched to a gene: 11. This chain's CDR3 is CASSYVLAGEGEQYF. The CDR3 DNA sequence: TGTGCCAGCAGCTATGTTCTAGCGGGGGAGGGGGAGCAGTACTTC.

The CDR3 sequence: CASSENSISAFAYEQYF. In nucleotides, the CDR3 is TGTGCCAGCAGTGAAAATTCTATCAGCGCTTTCGCCTACGAGCAGTACTTC. This chain uses TRBV2 with TRBJ2-7; D is unresolved. V lost 2 bases, J lost 2 bases, and 19 bases lay in between. This CDR3 comprises 17 residues. Per the germline V gene, CDR1 is SNHLY and CDR2 is FYNNEI.

This clone was detected only a few times. The gene calls are TRBV7-9 and TRBJ1-2, with TRBD1 matching over 7 bases. J was trimmed by 3 bases and V by 4 bases; bases with no gene match: 8. Germline-derived CDR1 and CDR2 are SEHNR and FQNEAQ (reference sequence). The CDR3 totals 15 residues. CDR3 residues: CASSSPQGLHYGYTF. CDR3 sequence (DNA): TGTGCCAGCAGCTCCCCACAGGGGTTGCACTATGGCTACACCTTC.

This rearrangement joins TRBV24-1 to TRBJ2-7; 9 bases map to TRBD1. With 3 bases clipped from V and 4 bases from J, the junction kept 6 bases outside the gene matches. This CDR3 is built from 15 residues. Germline V gene sequence: CDR1 KGHDR, CDR2 SFDVKD. This CDR3 is CATSDPRQGGYEQYF. CDR3 sequence (DNA): TGTGCCACCAGTGATCCCAGACAGGGGGGATACGAGCAGTACTTC.

This clone was recorded once. V gene TRBV3-1 (or the pseudogene TRBV3-2) combines with J gene TRBJ1-1, with D tentatively TRBD1 (6 bases). This CDR3 has 16 amino acids. The V gene's germline CDR1 is LGHDT and CDR2 YNNKEL (reference sequence). V gave up 0 bases and J gave up 2 bases, with 13 bases separating them. CDR3 amino acids: CASSQDGGRPNTEAFF. For the CDR3, the DNA is TGTGCCAGCAGCCAAGATGGGGGCAGGCCTAACACTGAAGCTTTCTTT.

The CDR3 spells CASDGVGDYGYTF. Written as DNA, the CDR3 is TGTGCCAGCGACGGGGTCGGGGACTATGGCTACACCTTC. The chain has TRBV2 and TRBJ1-2, with no clear D. Per germline, CDR1 SNHLY and CDR2 FYNNEI. The CDR3 extends over 13 amino acids. V shed 8 bases and J shed 3 bases, with 13 bases lying between them.

This chain connects TRBV10-3 to TRBJ2-1; D possibly corresponds to TRBD1 (5 bases). This CDR3 spans 14 amino acids. Germline V gene lookup returns CDR1 ENHRY and CDR2 SYGVKD. The V end lost 2 bases, the J end lost 4 bases, and 9 bases lay between the germline ends. In DNA form, the CDR3 reads TGTGCCATCAGTGAGGGGCGGACATACAATGAGCAGTTCTTC. This encodes CAISEGRTYNEQFF.

This rearrangement joins TRBV29-1 to TRBJ1-4; possible D gene TRBD1, 6 bases. The CDR3 contains 13 residues. Between the trimmed V and J ends, which lost 4 bases and 7 bases, there was a span of 13 bases. From germline, CDR1 is SQVTM and CDR2 ANQGSEA. The CDR3 loop is CSVGGGDGEKLFF. In DNA, the CDR3 is TGCAGCGTTGGGGGGGGCGATGGTGAAAAACTGTTTTTT.

The V and J genes are TRBV27 and TRBJ2-1; a weak D match, TRBD2 (5 bases). Germline CDR1 reads MNHEY; CDR2 reads SMNVEV (reference sequence). The V and J ends lost 8 bases and 0 bases respectively, with 14 bases between them. This CDR3 comprises 15 residues. CDR3 region: CASRWLGSSYNEQFF. The CDR3 region has the DNA TGTGCCAGCCGCTGGTTGGGGAGCTCCTACAATGAGCAGTTCTTC.

The chain uses TRBV12-3 or TRBV12-4 and TRBJ2-4; a weak D match, TRBD1 (6 bases). V shed 5 bases and J shed 5 bases, with 10 bases lying between them. The CDR3 runs 13 residues. The chain's CDR3 is CASSPRTENIQYF. The DNA for the CDR3 is TGTGCCAGCAGTCCACGGACAGAAAACATTCAGTACTTC.

The V call is TRBV6-2 or TRBV6-3, the J call TRBJ2-5, with a tentative D call TRBD2 (5 bases). Trimming stripped 5 bases from V and 5 bases from J, with 6 bases between. Germline CDR1 reads MNHEY; CDR2 reads SVGEGT. The CDR3 consists of 11 residues. CDR3 sequence: CASSGGETQYF. The CDR3 nucleotides are TGTGCCAGCAGTGGCGGGGAGACCCAGTACTTC.

This chain links TRBV5-1 with TRBJ2-1; D is ambiguous. Trimming cost V 1 base and J 8 bases, with 19 bases left between them. The germline CDR1 and CDR2 sequences are SGHRS and YFSETQ. This CDR3 has 16 residues. CDR3 nucleotide sequence: TGCGCCAGCAGCTTGACGGATGGGCGACCGCTCGATGAGCAGTTCTTC. Amino acids: CASSLTDGRPLDEQFF.

The chain is built from TRBV2 and TRBJ2-7, with a weak D call TRBD2 (6 bases). CDR3 length: 15 amino acids. V lost 3 bases and J 3 bases, leaving 15 bases between the germline ends. CDR1 and CDR2 from the germline V gene are SNHLY and FYNNEI. The CDR3 spells CASSEGTPVRYEQYF. The CDR3 DNA is TGTGCCAGCAGTGAGGGGACTCCCGTTCGCTACGAGCAGTACTTC.

The chain employs TRBV19 and TRBJ2-4, with TRBD1 matching 10 bases. Germline CDR1 LNHDA, CDR2 SQIVND (reference sequence). After removal of 3 bases from V and 2 bases from J, the junction contained 4 bases not matched to a gene. The CDR3 runs to 16 residues. CDR3 amino acids: CASSMGDRGPKNIQYF. In DNA, the CDR3 is TGTGCCAGTAGTATGGGAGACAGGGGGCCCAAAAACATTCAGTACTTC.